These T cell receptor beta chains were read from a single sample in a study of T cell responses to AZD1222 COVID-19 vaccine. The table came from immunoSEQ multiplex PCR; TCRdb's copy has only in-frame clones and leaves some out. The repertoire holds about 140,000 clones, with approximately 95% as singletons. This sample comprised peripheral blood, obtained on day 0 of MenACWY control vaccination. These TCRs come from an adult in good health. Both conserved end residues are part of each CDR3. The D gene is left open where the match is weak. Part of the rows lack a size; the others show once, few, many or a class for expanded clones.

len: 16; abundance: .; j_gene: TRBJ1-2; d_gene: .; v_gene: TRBV4-3; CDR3aa: CASSQALGGLNYGYTF; CDR3nt: TGCGCCAGCAGCCAAGCCCTTGGCGGACTTAACTATGGCTACACCTTC
len: 14; abundance: once; j_gene: TRBJ1-1; d_gene: .; v_gene: TRBV14; CDR3aa: CASSKQVGDTEAFF; CDR3nt: TGTGCCAGCAGCAAACAGGTGGGAGACACTGAAGCTTTCTTT
len: 17; abundance: .; j_gene: TRBJ1-3; d_gene: TRBD1; v_gene: TRBV27; CDR3aa: CASRPLGEGAGGNTIYF; CDR3nt: TGTGCCAGCAGACCCCTCGGTGAGGGGGCTGGAGGAAACACCATATATTTT
len: 13; abundance: few; j_gene: TRBJ2-1; d_gene: .; v_gene: TRBV2; CDR3aa: CASTQALRNEQFF; CDR3nt: TGTGCCAGCACCCAAGCTTTGAGGAATGAGCAGTTCTTC
len: 14; abundance: .; j_gene: TRBJ2-5; d_gene: .; v_gene: TRBV5-4; CDR3aa: CASSLERFQETQYF; CDR3nt: TGTGCCAGCAGCTTGGAGCGCTTCCAAGAGACCCAGTACTTC
len: 19; abundance: .; j_gene: TRBJ2-1; d_gene: .; v_gene: TRBV5-1; CDR3aa: CASSPRTPGSLSSYNEQFF; CDR3nt: TGCGCCAGCAGCCCCCGAACCCCAGGGTCCCTCAGCTCCTACAATGAGCAGTTCTTC
len: 15; abundance: .; j_gene: TRBJ1-5; d_gene: TRBD1; v_gene: TRBV28; CDR3aa: CASSAPGQGIRPQHF; CDR3nt: TGTGCCAGCAGTGCTCCGGGACAGGGGATTAGGCCCCAGCATTTT
len: 16; abundance: .; j_gene: TRBJ2-7; d_gene: .; v_gene: TRBV14; CDR3aa: CASSQGSGALSYEQYF; CDR3nt: TGTGCCAGCAGCCAAGGATCGGGAGCCCTATCCTACGAGCAGTACTTC
len: 14; abundance: .; j_gene: TRBJ2-3; d_gene: .; v_gene: TRBV11-1; CDR3aa: CASSFGTDTDTQYF; CDR3nt: TGTGCCAGCAGCTTTGGGACGGACACAGATACGCAGTATTTT
len: 13; abundance: .; j_gene: TRBJ2-3; d_gene: .; v_gene: TRBV5-6; CDR3aa: CASSLESADTQYF; CDR3nt: TGTGCCAGCAGCTTGGAAAGCGCAGATACGCAGTATTTT
len: 16; abundance: .; j_gene: TRBJ1-1; d_gene: TRBD1; v_gene: TRBV5-1; CDR3aa: CASSPPETGRNTEAFF; CDR3nt: TGCGCCAGCAGCCCCCCCGAGACAGGGAGGAACACTGAAGCTTTCTTT
len: 14; abundance: .; j_gene: TRBJ2-3; d_gene: .; v_gene: TRBV4-2; CDR3aa: CASSQEREGDTQYF; CDR3nt: TGTGCCAGCAGCCAAGAACGTGAGGGAGATACGCAGTATTTT
len: 15; abundance: once; j_gene: TRBJ1-1; d_gene: .; v_gene: TRBV9; CDR3aa: CASSVVDLGNTEAFF; CDR3nt: TGTGCCAGCAGCGTAGTGGATCTTGGGAACACTGAAGCTTTCTTT
len: 15; abundance: .; j_gene: TRBJ1-6; d_gene: .; v_gene: TRBV11-2; CDR3aa: CASSLAWQGNSPLHF; CDR3nt: TGTGCCAGCAGCTTAGCGTGGCAGGGCAATTCACCCCTCCACTTT
len: 11; abundance: .; j_gene: TRBJ1-1; d_gene: .; v_gene: TRBV18; CDR3aa: CASSLGTEAFF; CDR3nt: TGTGCCAGCTCATTGGGGACTGAAGCTTTCTTT
len: 18; abundance: .; j_gene: TRBJ1-2; d_gene: .; v_gene: TRBV15; CDR3aa: CATSRGTARTLLPSGYTF; CDR3nt: TGTGCCACCAGCAGGGGAACGGCACGAACTCTTCTTCCTTCTGGCTACACCTTC
len: 17; abundance: .; j_gene: TRBJ1-1; d_gene: .; v_gene: TRBV18; CDR3aa: CASSQQGGGAPNTEAFF; CDR3nt: TGTGCCAGCTCACAACAGGGAGGGGGGGCACCGAACACTGAAGCTTTCTTT
len: 17; abundance: .; j_gene: TRBJ1-5; d_gene: TRBD1; v_gene: TRBV7-8; CDR3aa: CASSLAPTGPSNQPQHF; CDR3nt: TGTGCCAGCAGCTTAGCCCCGACAGGGCCTTCCAATCAGCCCCAGCATTTT
len: 13; abundance: .; j_gene: TRBJ1-2; d_gene: .; v_gene: TRBV7-2; CDR3aa: CASSFLRGYGYTF; CDR3nt: TGTGCCAGCAGCTTTCTCCGCGGCTATGGCTACACCTTC
len: 16; abundance: .; j_gene: TRBJ2-2; d_gene: .; v_gene: TRBV5-6; CDR3aa: CASSFYRGGDTGELFF; CDR3nt: TGTGCCAGCAGCTTCTACAGGGGAGGGGACACCGGGGAGCTGTTTTTT
len: 14; abundance: .; j_gene: TRBJ1-2; d_gene: .; v_gene: TRBV28; CDR3aa: CASRSGGANYGYTF; CDR3nt: TGTGCCAGCAGGTCGGGGGGGGCAAACTATGGCTACACCTTC
len: 15; abundance: .; j_gene: TRBJ1-2; d_gene: .; v_gene: TRBV11-2; CDR3aa: CASSLARGSAYGYTF; CDR3nt: TGTGCCAGCAGCTTAGCACGGGGATCGGCATATGGCTACACCTTC
len: 13; abundance: once; j_gene: TRBJ1-1; d_gene: TRBD1; v_gene: TRBV5-6; CDR3aa: CASSYRGGTEAFF; CDR3nt: TGTGCCAGCAGCTACAGGGGAGGCACTGAAGCTTTCTTT
len: 15; abundance: .; j_gene: TRBJ2-6; d_gene: .; v_gene: TRBV28; CDR3aa: CASSKPISGANVLTF; CDR3nt: TGTGCCAGCAGTAAACCGATCTCTGGGGCCAACGTCCTGACTTTC
len: 13; abundance: .; j_gene: TRBJ2-7; d_gene: .; v_gene: TRBV6-5; CDR3aa: CASSYPGTNEQYF; CDR3nt: TGTGCCAGCAGTTACCCCGGGACAAACGAGCAGTACTTC
len: 15; abundance: .; j_gene: TRBJ1-6; d_gene: TRBD1; v_gene: TRBV7-2; CDR3aa: CASSLQGAENSPLHF; CDR3nt: TGTGCCAGCAGCTTACAGGGGGCGGAGAATTCACCCCTCCACTTT
len: 14; abundance: .; j_gene: TRBJ1-1; d_gene: TRBD1; v_gene: TRBV7-9; CDR3aa: CASSLGDRGAEAFF; CDR3nt: TGTGCCAGCAGCTTAGGTGACAGGGGAGCTGAAGCTTTCTTT
len: 14; abundance: .; j_gene: TRBJ2-7; d_gene: .; v_gene: TRBV28; CDR3aa: CASTLPDPRGEQYF; CDR3nt: TGTGCCAGCACCCTCCCCGACCCCCGGGGCGAGCAGTACTTC
len: 13; abundance: .; j_gene: TRBJ1-6; d_gene: .; v_gene: TRBV5-1; CDR3aa: CASSPEPLSPLHF; CDR3nt: TGCGCCAGCAGCCCGGAGCCTCTTTCACCCCTCCACTTT
len: 17; abundance: .; j_gene: TRBJ1-5; d_gene: TRBD1; v_gene: TRBV20-1; CDR3aa: CSASRAEGTGAEQPQHF; CDR3nt: TGCAGTGCTAGTAGGGCGGAAGGGACAGGGGCCGAACAGCCCCAGCATTTT
len: 13; abundance: .; j_gene: TRBJ1-6; d_gene: .; v_gene: TRBV3-1/TRBV3-2; CDR3aa: CASSPFLNSPLHF; CDR3nt: TGTGCCAGCAGCCCATTCCTAAATTCACCCCTCCACTTT
len: 15; abundance: .; j_gene: TRBJ2-1; d_gene: .; v_gene: TRBV6-5; CDR3aa: CASRARGGPSLEQFF; CDR3nt: TGTGCCAGCAGGGCGCGGGGAGGACCGTCATTGGAGCAGTTCTTC
len: 15; abundance: .; j_gene: TRBJ2-7; d_gene: .; v_gene: TRBV27; CDR3aa: CASSSTYRLPYEQYF; CDR3nt: TGTGCCAGCAGTTCGACCTACAGGCTACCCTACGAGCAGTACTTC
len: 13; abundance: once; j_gene: TRBJ1-2; d_gene: .; v_gene: TRBV19; CDR3aa: CASSIRGSRGYTF; CDR3nt: TGTGCCAGTAGTATTCGGGGGAGCCGTGGCTACACCTTC
len: 16; abundance: .; j_gene: TRBJ2-5; d_gene: TRBD2; v_gene: TRBV9; CDR3aa: CASSVALAGNQETQYF; CDR3nt: TGTGCCAGCAGCGTAGCTCTAGCGGGCAACCAAGAGACCCAGTACTTC
len: 17; abundance: .; j_gene: TRBJ2-2; d_gene: .; v_gene: TRBV18; CDR3aa: CATLLKGDTMNTGELFF; CDR3nt: TGTGCCACCCTACTAAAGGGGGACACTATGAACACCGGGGAGCTGTTTTTT
len: 14; abundance: few; j_gene: TRBJ2-2; d_gene: TRBD1; v_gene: TRBV2; CDR3aa: CASSDGQGTGELFF; CDR3nt: TGTGCCAGCAGTGACGGACAGGGCACCGGGGAGCTGTTTTTT
len: 10; abundance: once; j_gene: TRBJ2-3; d_gene: .; v_gene: TRBV18; CDR3aa: CASSRDTQYF; CDR3nt: TGTGCCAGCTCACGAGATACGCAGTATTTT
len: 11; abundance: .; j_gene: TRBJ1-1; d_gene: .; v_gene: TRBV7-9; CDR3aa: CASSWGTEAFF; CDR3nt: TGTGCCAGCAGCTGGGGGACTGAAGCTTTCTTT
len: 13; abundance: .; j_gene: TRBJ2-1; d_gene: .; v_gene: TRBV11-2; CDR3aa: CASSLITYNEQFF; CDR3nt: TGTGCCAGCAGCTTAATCACCTACAATGAGCAGTTCTTC
len: 16; abundance: once; j_gene: TRBJ2-7; d_gene: .; v_gene: TRBV4-1; CDR3aa: CASSQVTGVPSYEQYF; CDR3nt: TGCGCCAGCAGCCAAGTTACGGGGGTCCCCTCCTACGAGCAGTACTTC
len: 15; abundance: few; j_gene: TRBJ1-2; d_gene: .; v_gene: TRBV14; CDR3aa: CASSPPGRENYGYTF; CDR3nt: TGTGCCAGCAGCCCTCCGGGACGGGAGAACTATGGCTACACCTTC
len: 14; abundance: .; j_gene: TRBJ1-2; d_gene: .; v_gene: TRBV6-5; CDR3aa: CASSYSSGAYGYTF; CDR3nt: TGTGCCAGCAGTTACTCCTCGGGGGCCTATGGCTACACCTTC
len: 17; abundance: .; j_gene: TRBJ1-2; d_gene: .; v_gene: TRBV4-3; CDR3aa: CASSPKPPGPRDYGYTF; CDR3nt: TGCGCCAGCAGCCCGAAACCTCCGGGACCTCGGGACTATGGCTACACCTTC
len: 15; abundance: .; j_gene: TRBJ1-3; d_gene: .; v_gene: TRBV9; CDR3aa: CASSAGVISGNTIYF; CDR3nt: TGTGCCAGCAGCGCGGGGGTAATCTCTGGAAACACCATATATTTT
len: 14; abundance: .; j_gene: TRBJ1-2; d_gene: .; v_gene: TRBV3-1/TRBV3-2; CDR3aa: CASSQVFGEDGYTF; CDR3nt: TGTGCCAGCAGCCAAGTATTTGGGGAGGATGGCTACACCTTC
len: 14; abundance: .; j_gene: TRBJ1-2; d_gene: TRBD1; v_gene: TRBV19; CDR3aa: CASSISGQVYGYTF; CDR3nt: TGTGCCAGTAGTATCTCGGGACAGGTCTATGGCTACACCTTC
len: 14; abundance: .; j_gene: TRBJ2-2; d_gene: .; v_gene: TRBV5-1; CDR3aa: CASSFDPNTGELFF; CDR3nt: TGCGCCAGCAGCTTCGATCCGAACACCGGGGAGCTGTTTTTT
len: 19; abundance: medium-sized; j_gene: TRBJ2-2; d_gene: TRBD1; v_gene: TRBV24-1; CDR3aa: CATSDLQISDRADTGELFF; CDR3nt: TGTGCCACCAGTGATTTGCAAATCTCGGACAGGGCGGACACCGGGGAGCTGTTTTTT
len: 14; abundance: once; j_gene: TRBJ2-7; d_gene: TRBD2; v_gene: TRBV28; CDR3aa: CASSTGTSLYEQYF; CDR3nt: TGTGCCAGCAGCACCGGGACTAGCCTCTACGAGCAGTACTTC
len: 13; abundance: .; j_gene: TRBJ1-1; d_gene: .; v_gene: TRBV30; CDR3aa: CAWSGSRGTEAFF; CDR3nt: TGTGCCTGGAGTGGGTCCAGGGGAACTGAAGCTTTCTTT
len: 14; abundance: .; j_gene: TRBJ2-2; d_gene: .; v_gene: TRBV9; CDR3aa: CASSAPTNTGELFF; CDR3nt: TGTGCCAGCAGCGCTCCTACTAACACCGGGGAGCTGTTTTTT
len: 12; abundance: .; j_gene: TRBJ2-7; d_gene: .; v_gene: TRBV18; CDR3aa: CASSLGSYEQYF; CDR3nt: TGTGCCAGCTCATTGGGTTCTTACGAGCAGTACTTC
len: 13; abundance: .; j_gene: TRBJ1-4; d_gene: .; v_gene: TRBV28; CDR3aa: CASSLSTNEKLFF; CDR3nt: TGTGCCAGCAGTTTATCTACTAATGAAAAACTGTTTTTT
len: 17; abundance: .; j_gene: TRBJ1-2; d_gene: TRBD1; v_gene: TRBV4-2; CDR3aa: CASSQSQERGLLDGYTF; CDR3nt: TGTGCCAGCAGCCAATCCCAGGAGAGGGGGCTTCTCGATGGCTACACCTTC
len: 14; abundance: .; j_gene: TRBJ1-2; d_gene: TRBD1; v_gene: TRBV28; CDR3aa: CASREGGRDYGYTF; CDR3nt: TGTGCCAGCAGGGAAGGGGGCAGAGATTATGGCTACACCTTC
len: 14; abundance: .; j_gene: TRBJ1-2; d_gene: .; v_gene: TRBV5-4; CDR3aa: CASSLGPRTYGYTF; CDR3nt: TGTGCCAGCAGCTTGGGACCCCGGACCTATGGCTACACCTTC
len: 16; abundance: once; j_gene: TRBJ1-6; d_gene: .; v_gene: TRBV5-8; CDR3aa: CASSPFGAGYNSPLHF; CDR3nt: .
len: 15; abundance: .; j_gene: TRBJ2-1; d_gene: TRBD2; v_gene: TRBV7-2; CDR3aa: CASSLGLAGGSEQFF; CDR3nt: TGTGCCAGCAGCTTAGGGCTAGCGGGGGGCAGTGAGCAGTTCTTC